Below are 28 T cell receptor beta chains sequenced from a single sample in a study of tumor-infiltrating lymphocytes in glioblastoma multiforme. TCRB libraries came from RNA via three nested multiplex PCR rounds. TCRdb redid the calling of the multiplex PCR reads with MiXCR, one entry per CDR3 protein. The repertoire has 13,000 or so distinct CDR3 sequences, approximately 72% of them found once; the top ten carry over 25%. Material for sequencing was brain tumor tissue. Receptor source: a male donor with glioblastoma.

V usage is TRBV11-2 and J usage is TRBJ2-3; the match to TRBD1 covers 9 bases. The germline V gene has CDR1 SGHAT and CDR2 FQNNGV. V shed 5 bases, J shed 7 bases, and the junction held 10 bases outside the gene matches. The CDR3 extends over 15 amino acids. Here the CDR3 DNA reads TGTGCCAGCAGCATACAGGGGGCATGGACATATACGCAGTATTTT. This sequence encodes CASSIQGAWTYTQYF.

Details on this clonotype: An end of the junction does not agree with germline; a read error may underlie this. The V gene is TRBV6-4, the J gene TRBJ2-3, with 8 positions matching TRBD2. This CDR3 region has 15 residues. CDR1 is MRHNA, CDR2 SNTAGT, per germline. CDR3 bases: TGTGCCAGCAGTGCTTCCCGGGGGGGCCACAGATACGCAGTATTT. Its translation is CASSASRGGHRYAVF.

Note on this clonotype: A much larger clone differs from this one at a single base, so this may be a read error. The rearrangement joins TRBV21-1 to TRBJ2-3. TRBV21-1 is listed as a pseudogene. This CDR3 region has 15 residues. CDR3 loop: CASSKDQESTDTKYF. The DNA for the CDR3 is TGTGCCAGCAGCAAAGATCAGGAGAGCACAGATACGAAGTATTTT.

This clonotype appeared many times. This chain joins TRBV11-2 and TRBJ2-2; TRBD2 is a possible D gene (6 bases). Germline CDR1 and CDR2: SGHAT and FQNNGV. The length of the CDR3 is 12 residues. CDR3 protein: CAGEDNTGELFF. The CDR3 DNA reads as TGTGCAGGGGAGGATAACACCGGGGAGCTGTTTTTT.

The chain joins TRBV11-3 to TRBJ2-7; perhaps D is TRBD1 or TRBD2 (5 bases each). Trimming removed 5 bases from V and 5 bases from J, with 10 bases in between. Germline loops: CDR1 SGHNT, CDR2 YENEEA. The CDR3 sequence is 12 residues long. The CDR3 region is CASSVQEDEQYF. DNA for the CDR3: TGTGCCAGCAGCGTACAGGAGGACGAGCAGTACTTC.

There are a few counts of this clonotype. This rearrangement joins TRBV11-2 to TRBJ1-5; no definite D call. The CDR3 is made up of 13 amino acids. Germline loops: CDR1 SGHAT, CDR2 FQNNGV. V lost 5 bases to trimming and J lost 11 bases, with 16 bases between them. The CDR3, as DNA: TGTGCCAGCAGCCTCCAAGACCGGACGACCCAGCATTTT. Residues: CASSLQDRTTQHF.

Note on this clonotype: At one boundary the junction diverges from the germline segment, which might be a read error. The chain has TRBV6-6 and TRBJ2-1, with TRBD1 matching 8 bases. Germline V gene data show CDR1 as MNHNY and CDR2 as SVGAGI (reference sequence). The CDR3 extends over 14 amino acids. The CDR3 sequence: CASSILQGVNEQLF. CDR3 nucleotides: TGTGCCAGCAGTATATTACAGGGGGTGAATGAGCAGTTATTC.

Concerning this clonotype itself: One end of the junction does not line up with germline, which may come from a read error. The gene calls are TRBV5-1 and TRBJ2-3; TRBD2 matches at 9 bases. CDR1 and CDR2 from the germline V gene are SGHRS and YFSETQ. The CDR3 is made up of 15 amino acids. The CDR3, as DNA: TGCGCCAGCAGTTTGGTAGCGGGAGAGGCATATACGCAGTATTTT. Its translation: CASSLVAGEAYTQYF.

Regarding this clonotype: Relative to the germline gene, one junction end is altered; a read error may explain this. The chain carries TRBV29-1 and TRBJ2-1; TRBD2 matches at 12 bases. CDR1 and CDR2 from the germline V gene are SQVTM and ANQGSEA. The CDR3 is 14 amino acids. The CDR3 region is CSAELAGGGNEQFF. CDR3 in DNA: TGCAGCGCTGAACTAGCGGGAGGAGGGAATGAGCAGTTCTTC.

Regarding this clonotype: At one boundary the junction diverges from the germline segment, which might be a read error. This rearrangement joins TRBV6-1 to TRBJ2-2; D is possibly TRBD1 (6 bases). The CDR3 spans 13 residues. Germline values: CDR1 MNHNS, CDR2 SASEGT. CDR3 sequence (DNA): TGTGCCAGCAGGGAAGGGGACACCCGGGAGCTGTTTTTT. It specifies CASREGDTRELFF.

Of note for this clonotype: At one end, the junction sequence differs from germline, possibly due to a read error. V and J are TRBV11-2 and TRBJ2-1; 7 positions agree with TRBD2. The CDR3 consists of 17 residues. Germline CDR1 and CDR2: SGHAT and FQNNGV. This CDR3 reads CARSLVPASGIHNEQFF. The CDR3 region has the DNA TGTGCCAGAAGCTTAGTCCCCGCTAGCGGCATCCACAATGAGCAGTTCTTC.

Of note for this clonotype: One end of the junction varies from germline; a read error may be responsible. This chain uses TRBV12-3 or TRBV12-4 with TRBJ2-7, with D possibly matching TRBD2 (6 bases). The CDR3 is made up of 12 amino acids. The CDR3 DNA is TGTGCCAGCAGTTTCAGGGTTCGGGAGCAGTCCTTC. Translating gives CASSFRVREQSF.

CDR3 amino acids: CASSVTDSYNEQFF. The CDR3 nucleotides are TGCGCCAGCAGCGTGACGGATTCCTACAATGAGCAGTTCTTC. This rearrangement joins TRBV4-1 to TRBJ2-1; D remains ambiguous. CDR1 is MGHRA, CDR2 YSYEKL, per germline. V lost 5 bases and J lost 1, with 9 bases in between. The CDR3 contains 14 residues.

J is TRBJ2-5 and V is TRBV29-1; D is uncertain. Trimming removed 4 bases at V and 5 bases at J, with 11 bases between. Germline V gene data show CDR1 as SQVTM and CDR2 as ANQGSEA. CDR3 length equals 12 residues. CDR3 nucleotide sequence: TGCAGCGTTGGTCGTCCGGGCGAGACCCAGTACTTC. Translated, it gives CSVGRPGETQYF. The entire variable domain, with the rest obtained from reference TRBV29-1 and TRBJ2-5, is as follows: SAVISQKPSRDICQRGTSLTIQCQVDSQVTMMFWYRQQPGQSLTLIATANQGSEATYESGFVIDKFPISRPNLTFSTLTVSNMSPEDSSIYLCSVGRPGETQYFGPGTRLLVL.

This clonotype ranks as medium-sized. This chain connects TRBV20-1 to TRBJ1-2, with 8 bases matching TRBD1. V was clipped by 2 bases and J by 5 bases; unmatched bases: 10. This CDR3 has 15 residues. Per germline, CDR1 DFQATT and CDR2 SNEGSKA (reference sequence). The CDR3 here is CSARLTGVGSYGYTF. The DNA for the CDR3 is TGCAGTGCTAGATTGACAGGGGTGGGCTCTTATGGCTACACCTTC.

DNA of the CDR3: TGTGCCAGCAGCCAAGAACAGGGTTGGAATCAGCCCCAGCATTTT. Protein product: CASSQEQGWNQPQHF. This chain links TRBV4-2 with TRBJ1-5, with D possibly TRBD1 on 6 matching bases. The CDR3 contains 15 residues. CDR1 is LGHNA and CDR2 is YNFKEQ in the germline V gene. V lost 0 bases to trimming and J lost 4 bases, with 10 bases between them.

This clonotype showed up many times. V and J are TRBV6-1 and TRBJ1-5; D ambiguous. The ends were cut back, 1 base at V and 4 bases at J, with 8 bases in the middle. CDR3 size: 14 residues. The germline gives CDR1 MNHNS, CDR2 SASEGT. CDR3 in amino acids: CASSEDEENQPQHF. CDR3 DNA: TGTGCCAGCAGTGAAGACGAGGAGAATCAGCCCCAGCATTTT.

This clonotype is labeled as medium-sized. This rearrangement joins TRBV6-1 to TRBJ1-1, with D possibly being TRBD1 (5 bases). The CDR3 is 13 residues long. Germline CDR1 is MNHNS and CDR2 is SASEGT. The V end was cut by 8 bases, the J end by 3 bases, with 13 bases between. The CDR3 DNA reads as TGTGCCAGCCGCCCGCCAGGGTACACTGAAGCTTTCTTT. This codes for CASRPPGYTEAFF.

This rearrangement joins TRBV11-2 to TRBJ2-2, with 9 positions matching TRBD2. Germline loops: CDR1 SGHAT, CDR2 FQNNGV. V trimming: 7 bases; J trimming: 10 bases; junction bases outside the gene matches: 16. This CDR3 region has 16 residues. The CDR3 reads CASIFQRGAGTVELFF. The CDR3 DNA reads as TGTGCCAGCATCTTCCAGCGGGGGGCGGGAACTGTGGAGCTGTTTTTT.

In the case of this clonotype: Lacking the conserved final phenylalanine or tryptophan, this CDR3 likely reflects a read error. The V call is TRBV20-1, the J call TRBJ2-4; 8 nucleotides match TRBD1. V was pared by 7 bases and J by 3 bases, with 5 bases of the junction left unmatched. The CDR3 consists of 13 residues. Germline CDR1 reads DFQATT; CDR2 reads SNEGSKA (reference sequence). The CDR3, as DNA: TGCAGTGATGTACAGGGGGTCAAAAACATTCAGTACTCC. Its translation: CSDVQGVKNIQYS.

The rearrangement joins TRBV29-1 to TRBJ2-7; 9 bases match TRBD2. Per the germline V gene, CDR1 is SQVTM and CDR2 is ANQGSEA. This CDR3 spans 14 amino acids. The trim removed 6 bases at V and 3 bases at J, leaving 9 bases unmatched. CDR3 sequence: CSVLNGGGDYEQYF. CDR3 nucleotides: TGCAGCGTACTCAATGGCGGGGGGGACTACGAGCAGTACTTC.

In the case of this clonotype: No conserved phenylalanine or tryptophan ends this CDR3, so it is likely a read error. The chain couples TRBV11-2 to TRBJ2-7; TRBD2 matches 12 bases. The germline V gene has CDR1 SGHAT and CDR2 FQNNGV. The CDR3 loop spans 17 amino acids. The CDR3 nucleotides are TGTACCAGCAGCATAGGACTAGCGGGAAGGTTCGGGGACGAGCAGTACCTC. Residues: CTSSIGLAGRFGDEQYL.

This clonotype was seen more than once but under ten times. A much larger clone differs from this one at a single base, so this may be a read error. This chain uses TRBV11-2 with TRBJ2-7, with D perhaps TRBD1 or TRBD2 (6 bases each). The CDR3 sequence is 17 residues long. Looked up from germline, CDR1 is SGHAT and CDR2 is FQNNGV. The V gene lost 0 bases and the J gene lost 2 bases, with 17 bases spanning the gap. The CDR3 DNA sequence: TGTGCCAGCAGCTTAGATCGGGGGCCAGCGAGAGCCTACGAGCAGTACTTC. Amino acids: CASSLDRGPARAYEQYF. The full variable domain, in which reference TRBV11-2 and TRBJ2-7 provide the parts outside the CDR3, is EAGVAQSPRYKIIEKRQSVAFWCNPISGHATLYWYQQILGQGPKLLIQFQNNGVVDDSQLPKDRFSAERLKGVDSTLKIQPAKLEDSAVYLCASSLDRGPARAYEQYFGPGTRLTVT.

The table lists this clonotype with many counts. A much larger clone is a single base away; this may be a read error. The chain is built from TRBV20-1 and TRBJ2-1, with TRBD2 matching over 10 bases. CDR3 size: 15 residues. Germline lookup yields CDR1 DFQATT and CDR2 SNEGSKA (reference sequence). Here the CDR3 reads CGASVRLAGIDEQFF. The CDR3 DNA follows: TGCGGTGCTAGTGTCAGACTAGCGGGTATTGATGAGCAGTTCTTC.

This clonotype occurred many times. This chain joins TRBV7-9 and TRBJ2-3; no firm D call. This CDR3 contains 13 residues. The germline CDR1 and CDR2 sequences are SEHNR and FQNEAQ (reference sequence). Trimming stripped 2 bases from V and 4 bases from J, with 7 bases between. The CDR3 protein is CASSLLHADTQYF. Here the CDR3 DNA reads TGTGCCAGCAGCTTACTTCATGCAGATACGCAGTATTTT.

This clonotype appeared once. The V and J genes are TRBV11-3 and TRBJ2-1; 13 nucleotides match TRBD2. The CDR3 loop spans 18 amino acids. CDR1 and CDR2 from the germline V gene are SGHNT and YENEEA. Trimming cost V 0 bases and J 9 bases; bases outside gene matches: 11. CDR3 DNA: TGTGCCAGCAGCTTAGATCTTGCGAGACTAGCGGGGGGAACTGAGCAGTTCTTC. It translates to CASSLDLARLAGGTEQFF.

This chain joins TRBV28 and TRBJ1-2, with D possibly TRBD1 on 6 matching bases. Germline CDR1 is MDHEN and CDR2 is SYDVKM. The CDR3 totals 13 residues. CDR3: CAGRGPRIDGYTF. The CDR3 nucleotides are TGTGCTGGCAGGGGCCCCAGAATTGATGGCTACACCTTC.

This clonotype was seen only a few times. Here the CDR3 reads CSVEASNYGYTF. The CDR3 DNA sequence: TGCAGCGTTGAGGCCAGCAACTATGGCTACACCTTC. The chain links TRBV29-1 to TRBJ1-2; D is uncertain. CDR3 length equals 12 residues. CDR1 is SQVTM, CDR2 ANQGSEA, per germline. Trimming removed 3 bases from V and 2 bases from J, with 7 bases in between.